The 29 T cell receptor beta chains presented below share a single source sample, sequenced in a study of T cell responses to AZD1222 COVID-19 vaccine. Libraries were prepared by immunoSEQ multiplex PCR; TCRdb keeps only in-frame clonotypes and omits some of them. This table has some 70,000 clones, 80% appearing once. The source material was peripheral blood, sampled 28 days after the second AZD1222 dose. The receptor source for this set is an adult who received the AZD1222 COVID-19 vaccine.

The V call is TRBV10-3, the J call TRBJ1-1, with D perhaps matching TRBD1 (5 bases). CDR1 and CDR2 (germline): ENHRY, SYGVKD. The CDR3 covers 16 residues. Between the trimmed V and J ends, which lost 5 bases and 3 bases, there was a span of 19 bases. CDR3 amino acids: CAISPRDGSTDTEAFF. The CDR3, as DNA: TGTGCCATCAGTCCTCGGGACGGCTCGACAGACACTGAAGCTTTCTTT.

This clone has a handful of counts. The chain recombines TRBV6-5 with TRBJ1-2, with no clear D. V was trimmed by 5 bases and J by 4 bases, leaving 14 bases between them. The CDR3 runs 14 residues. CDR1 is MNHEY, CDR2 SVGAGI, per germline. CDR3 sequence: CASSRTGLGYGYTF. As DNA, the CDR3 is TGTGCCAGCAGTCGGACGGGATTGGGCTATGGCTACACCTTC.

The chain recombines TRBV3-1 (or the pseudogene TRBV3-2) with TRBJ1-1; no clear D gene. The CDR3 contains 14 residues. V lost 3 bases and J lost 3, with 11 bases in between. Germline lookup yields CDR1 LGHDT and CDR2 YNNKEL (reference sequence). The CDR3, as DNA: TGTGCCAGCAGCCATCGGCCGGTCGACACTGAAGCTTTCTTT. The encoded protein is CASSHRPVDTEAFF.

The CDR3 coding sequence is TGTGCCCCGCCACGGGCGGCAAACTATGGCTACACCTTC. Translation gives CAPPRAANYGYTF. This chain joins TRBV10-3 and TRBJ1-2; D remains unclear. V shed 11 bases and J shed 2 bases, with 15 bases lying between them. Germline-derived CDR1 and CDR2 are ENHRY and SYGVKD. This CDR3 has 13 residues.

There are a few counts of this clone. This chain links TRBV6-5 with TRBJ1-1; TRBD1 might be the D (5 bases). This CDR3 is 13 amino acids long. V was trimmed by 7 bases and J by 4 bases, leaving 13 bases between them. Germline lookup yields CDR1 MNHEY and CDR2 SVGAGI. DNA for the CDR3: TGTGCCAGCATCCCAGGGAGGGTCACTGAAGCTTTCTTT. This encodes CASIPGRVTEAFF.

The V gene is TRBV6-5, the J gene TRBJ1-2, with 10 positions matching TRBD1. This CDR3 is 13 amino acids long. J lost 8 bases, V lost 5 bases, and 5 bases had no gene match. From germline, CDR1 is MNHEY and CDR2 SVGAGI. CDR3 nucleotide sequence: TGTGCCAGCAGTCCTGACAGGGGGCTAGGCTACACCTTC. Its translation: CASSPDRGLGYTF.

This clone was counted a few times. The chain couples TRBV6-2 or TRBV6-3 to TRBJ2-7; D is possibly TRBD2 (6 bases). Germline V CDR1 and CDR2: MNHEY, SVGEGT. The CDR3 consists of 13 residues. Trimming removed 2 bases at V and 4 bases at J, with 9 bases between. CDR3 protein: CASSYVGGYEQYF. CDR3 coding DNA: TGTGCCAGCAGTTACGTCGGGGGATACGAGCAGTACTTC.

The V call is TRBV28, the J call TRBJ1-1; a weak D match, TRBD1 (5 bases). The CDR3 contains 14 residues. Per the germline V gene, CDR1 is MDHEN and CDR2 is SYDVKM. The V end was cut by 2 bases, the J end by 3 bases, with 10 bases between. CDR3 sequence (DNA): TGTGCCAGCAGTTTACTCAGGGTTGACACTGAAGCTTTCTTT. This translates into CASSLLRVDTEAFF.

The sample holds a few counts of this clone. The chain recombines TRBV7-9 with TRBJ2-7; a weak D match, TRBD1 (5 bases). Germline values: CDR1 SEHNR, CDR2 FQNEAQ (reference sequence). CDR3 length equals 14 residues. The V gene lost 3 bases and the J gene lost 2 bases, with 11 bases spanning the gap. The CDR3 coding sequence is TGTGCCAGCAGCTTTGATAGCAGGGCCTACGAGCAGTACTTC. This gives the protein CASSFDSRAYEQYF.

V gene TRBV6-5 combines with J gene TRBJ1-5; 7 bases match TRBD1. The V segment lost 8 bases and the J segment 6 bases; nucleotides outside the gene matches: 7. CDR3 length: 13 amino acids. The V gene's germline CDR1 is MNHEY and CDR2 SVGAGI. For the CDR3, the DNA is TGTGCCAGCCGGCGGCAGGGGGGTCAGCCCCAGCATTTT. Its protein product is CASRRQGGQPQHF.

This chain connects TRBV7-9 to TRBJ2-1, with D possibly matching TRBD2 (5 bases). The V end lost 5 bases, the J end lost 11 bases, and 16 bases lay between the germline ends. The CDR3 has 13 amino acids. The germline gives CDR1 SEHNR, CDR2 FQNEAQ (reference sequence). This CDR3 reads CASSRDPATQQFF. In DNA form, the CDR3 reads TGTGCCAGCAGCCGGGATCCTGCTACCCAGCAGTTCTTC. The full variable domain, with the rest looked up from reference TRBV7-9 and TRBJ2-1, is DTGVSQNPRHKITKRGQNVTFRCDPISEHNRLYWYRQTLGQGPEFLTYFQNEAQLEKSRLLSDRFSAERPKGSFSTLEIQRTEQGDSAMYLCASSRDPATQQFFGPGTRLTVL.

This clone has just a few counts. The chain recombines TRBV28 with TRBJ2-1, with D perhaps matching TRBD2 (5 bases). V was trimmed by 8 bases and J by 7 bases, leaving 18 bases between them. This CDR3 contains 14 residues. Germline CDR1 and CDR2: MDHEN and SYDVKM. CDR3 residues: CASQERVEVNEQFF. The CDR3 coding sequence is TGTGCCAGCCAAGAGAGGGTAGAGGTGAATGAGCAGTTCTTC.

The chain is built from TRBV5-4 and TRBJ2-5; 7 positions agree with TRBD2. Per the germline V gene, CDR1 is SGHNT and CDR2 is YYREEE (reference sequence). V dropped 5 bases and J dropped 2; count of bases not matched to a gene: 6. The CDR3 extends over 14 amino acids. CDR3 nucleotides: TGTGCCAGCAGGCGAGGCGGGGGTCAAGAGACCCAGTACTTC. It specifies CASRRGGGQETQYF.

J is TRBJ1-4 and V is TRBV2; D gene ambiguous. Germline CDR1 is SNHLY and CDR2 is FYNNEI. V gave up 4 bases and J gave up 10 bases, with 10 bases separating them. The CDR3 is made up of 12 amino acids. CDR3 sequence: CASSVDLGKLFF. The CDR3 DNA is TGTGCCAGCAGTGTGGATTTGGGAAAACTGTTTTTT.

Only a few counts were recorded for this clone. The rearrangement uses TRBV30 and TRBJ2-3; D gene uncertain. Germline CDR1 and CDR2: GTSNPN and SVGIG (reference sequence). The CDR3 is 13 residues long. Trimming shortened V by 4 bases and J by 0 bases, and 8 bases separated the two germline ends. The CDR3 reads CAWTPDSTDTQYF. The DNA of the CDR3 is TGTGCCTGGACCCCGGACAGCACAGATACGCAGTATTTT.

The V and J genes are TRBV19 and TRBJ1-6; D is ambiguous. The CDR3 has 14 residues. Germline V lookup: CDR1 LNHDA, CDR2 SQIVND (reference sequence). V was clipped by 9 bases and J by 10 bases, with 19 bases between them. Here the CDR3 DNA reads TGTGCCAGGCACTCTCGGAAATTGAGGTCACCCCTCCACTTT. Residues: CARHSRKLRSPLHF.

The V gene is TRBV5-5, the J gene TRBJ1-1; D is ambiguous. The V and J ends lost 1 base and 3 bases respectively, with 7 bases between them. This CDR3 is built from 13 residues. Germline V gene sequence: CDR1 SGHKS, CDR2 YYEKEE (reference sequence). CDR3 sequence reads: CASSLLWDTEAFF. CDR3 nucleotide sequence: TGTGCCAGCAGCTTGCTGTGGGACACTGAAGCTTTCTTT.

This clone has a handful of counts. CDR3 sequence reads: CASSMTYSHEQYF. For the CDR3, the DNA is TGTGCCAGCAGCATGACATATTCCCACGAGCAGTACTTC. The genes are TRBV2 and TRBJ2-7; D is uncertain. Germline V gene data show CDR1 as SNHLY and CDR2 as FYNNEI. V lost 6 bases to trimming and J lost 5 bases, with 14 bases between them. The CDR3 covers 13 residues.

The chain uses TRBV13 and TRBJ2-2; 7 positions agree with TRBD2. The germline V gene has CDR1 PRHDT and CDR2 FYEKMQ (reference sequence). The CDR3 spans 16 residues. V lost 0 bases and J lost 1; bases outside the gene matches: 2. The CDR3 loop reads CASSLGLAGNTGELFF. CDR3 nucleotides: TGTGCCAGCAGCTTAGGATTAGCGGGGAACACCGGGGAGCTGTTTTTT.

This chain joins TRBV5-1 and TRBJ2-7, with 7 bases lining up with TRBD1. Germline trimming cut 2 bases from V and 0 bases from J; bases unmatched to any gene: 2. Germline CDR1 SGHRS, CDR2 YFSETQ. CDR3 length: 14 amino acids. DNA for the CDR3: TGCGCCAGCAGCTTTGGGACAGACTCCTACGAGCAGTACTTC. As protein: CASSFGTDSYEQYF.

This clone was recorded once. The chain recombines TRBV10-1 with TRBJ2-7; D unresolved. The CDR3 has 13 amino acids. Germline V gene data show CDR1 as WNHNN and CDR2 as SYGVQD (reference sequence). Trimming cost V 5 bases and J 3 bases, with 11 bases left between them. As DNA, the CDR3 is TGCGCCAGCAGTCCCGGGCCTATCTACGAGCAGTACTTC. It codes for CASSPGPIYEQYF.

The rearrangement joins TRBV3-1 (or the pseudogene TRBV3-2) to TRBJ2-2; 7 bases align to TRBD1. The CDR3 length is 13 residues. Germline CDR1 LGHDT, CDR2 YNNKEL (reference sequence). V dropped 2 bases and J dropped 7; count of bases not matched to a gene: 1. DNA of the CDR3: TGTGCCAGCAGCCAATACAGGGGCGGGGAGCTGTTTTTT. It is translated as CASSQYRGGELFF.

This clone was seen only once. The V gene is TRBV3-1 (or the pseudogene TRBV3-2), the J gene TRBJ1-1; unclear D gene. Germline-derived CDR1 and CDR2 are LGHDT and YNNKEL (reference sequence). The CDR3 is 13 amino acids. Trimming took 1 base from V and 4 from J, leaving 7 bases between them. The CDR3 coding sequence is TGTGCCAGCAGCCAAGGGAGTTTCACTGAAGCTTTCTTT. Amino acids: CASSQGSFTEAFF.

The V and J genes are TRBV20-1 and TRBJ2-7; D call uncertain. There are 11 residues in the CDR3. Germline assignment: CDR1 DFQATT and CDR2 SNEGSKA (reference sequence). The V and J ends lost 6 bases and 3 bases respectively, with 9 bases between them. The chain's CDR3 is CSAPRIYEQYF. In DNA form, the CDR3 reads TGCAGTGCACCTAGAATCTACGAGCAGTACTTC.

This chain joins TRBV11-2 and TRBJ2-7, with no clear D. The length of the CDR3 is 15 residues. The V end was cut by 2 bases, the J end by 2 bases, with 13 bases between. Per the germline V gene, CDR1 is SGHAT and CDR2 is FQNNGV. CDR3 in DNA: TGTGCCAGCAGCTTATTGAAGTACTCTACCTACGAGCAGTACTTC. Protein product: CASSLLKYSTYEQYF.

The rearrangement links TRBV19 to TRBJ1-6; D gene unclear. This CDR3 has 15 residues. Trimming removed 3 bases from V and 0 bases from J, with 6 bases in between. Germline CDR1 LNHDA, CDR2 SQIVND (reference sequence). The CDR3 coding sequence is TGTGCCAGTAGTATCCAGAGCTCCTATAATTCACCCCTCCACTTT. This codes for CASSIQSSYNSPLHF. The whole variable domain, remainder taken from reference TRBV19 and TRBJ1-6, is DGGITQSPKYLFRKEGQNVTLSCEQNLNHDAMYWYRQDPGQGLRLIYYSQIVNDFQKGDIAEGYSVSREKKESFPLTVTSAQKNPTAFYLCASSIQSSYNSPLHFGNGTRLTVT.

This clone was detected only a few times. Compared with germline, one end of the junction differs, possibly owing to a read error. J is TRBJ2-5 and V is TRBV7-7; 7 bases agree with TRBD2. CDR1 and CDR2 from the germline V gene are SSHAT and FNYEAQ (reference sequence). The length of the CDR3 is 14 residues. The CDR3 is CASSRQAGRETQYF. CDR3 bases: TGTGCTAGCAGCCGACAAGCGGGGAGGGAGACCCAGTACTTC.

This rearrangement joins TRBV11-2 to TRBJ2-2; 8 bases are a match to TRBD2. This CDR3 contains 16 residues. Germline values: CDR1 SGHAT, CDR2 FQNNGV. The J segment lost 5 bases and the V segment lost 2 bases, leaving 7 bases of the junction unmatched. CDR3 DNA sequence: TGTGCCAGCAGCTTATCGGGGGGGCCTCGGACCGGGGAGCTGTTTTTT. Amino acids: CASSLSGGPRTGELFF. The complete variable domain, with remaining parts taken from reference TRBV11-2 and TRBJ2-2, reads EAGVAQSPRYKIIEKRQSVAFWCNPISGHATLYWYQQILGQGPKLLIQFQNNGVVDDSQLPKDRFSAERLKGVDSTLKIQPAKLEDSAVYLCASSLSGGPRTGELFFGEGSRLTVL.

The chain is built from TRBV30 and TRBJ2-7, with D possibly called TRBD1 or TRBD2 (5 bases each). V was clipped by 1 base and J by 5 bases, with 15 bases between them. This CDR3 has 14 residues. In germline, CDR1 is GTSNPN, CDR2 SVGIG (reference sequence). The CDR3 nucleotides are TGTGCCTGGAGTGAGGGGAGATATTCGGACGAGCAGTACTTC. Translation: CAWSEGRYSDEQYF.